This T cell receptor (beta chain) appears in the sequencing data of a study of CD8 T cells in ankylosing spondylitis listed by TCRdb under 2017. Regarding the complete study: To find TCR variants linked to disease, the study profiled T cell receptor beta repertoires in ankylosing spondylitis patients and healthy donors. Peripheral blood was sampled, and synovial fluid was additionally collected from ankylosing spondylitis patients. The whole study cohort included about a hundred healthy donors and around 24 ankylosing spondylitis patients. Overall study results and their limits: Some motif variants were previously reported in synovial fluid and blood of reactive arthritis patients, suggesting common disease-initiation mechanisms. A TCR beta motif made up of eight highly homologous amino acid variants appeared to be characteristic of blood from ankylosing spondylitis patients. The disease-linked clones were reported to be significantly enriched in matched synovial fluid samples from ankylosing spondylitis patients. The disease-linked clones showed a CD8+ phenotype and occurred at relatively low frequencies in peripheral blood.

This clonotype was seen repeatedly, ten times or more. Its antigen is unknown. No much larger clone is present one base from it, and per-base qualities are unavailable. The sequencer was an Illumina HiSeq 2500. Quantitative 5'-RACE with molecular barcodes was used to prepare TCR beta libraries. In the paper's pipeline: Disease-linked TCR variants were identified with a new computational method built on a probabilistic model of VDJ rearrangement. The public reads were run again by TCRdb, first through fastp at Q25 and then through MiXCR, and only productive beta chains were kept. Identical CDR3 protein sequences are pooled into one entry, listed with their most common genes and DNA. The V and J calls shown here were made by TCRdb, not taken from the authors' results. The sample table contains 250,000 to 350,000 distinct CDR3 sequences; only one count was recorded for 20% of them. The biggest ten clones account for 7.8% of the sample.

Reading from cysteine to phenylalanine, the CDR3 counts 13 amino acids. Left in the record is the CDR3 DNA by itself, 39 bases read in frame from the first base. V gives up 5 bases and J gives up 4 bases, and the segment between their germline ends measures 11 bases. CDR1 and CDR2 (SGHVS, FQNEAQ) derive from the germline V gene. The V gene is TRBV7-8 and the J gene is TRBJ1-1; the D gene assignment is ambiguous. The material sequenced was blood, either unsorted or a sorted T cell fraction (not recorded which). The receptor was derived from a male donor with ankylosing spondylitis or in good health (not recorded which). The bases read TGTGCCAGCAGCCCCGTTGGGAGCACTGAAGCTTTCTTT. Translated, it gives CASSPVGSTEAFF.